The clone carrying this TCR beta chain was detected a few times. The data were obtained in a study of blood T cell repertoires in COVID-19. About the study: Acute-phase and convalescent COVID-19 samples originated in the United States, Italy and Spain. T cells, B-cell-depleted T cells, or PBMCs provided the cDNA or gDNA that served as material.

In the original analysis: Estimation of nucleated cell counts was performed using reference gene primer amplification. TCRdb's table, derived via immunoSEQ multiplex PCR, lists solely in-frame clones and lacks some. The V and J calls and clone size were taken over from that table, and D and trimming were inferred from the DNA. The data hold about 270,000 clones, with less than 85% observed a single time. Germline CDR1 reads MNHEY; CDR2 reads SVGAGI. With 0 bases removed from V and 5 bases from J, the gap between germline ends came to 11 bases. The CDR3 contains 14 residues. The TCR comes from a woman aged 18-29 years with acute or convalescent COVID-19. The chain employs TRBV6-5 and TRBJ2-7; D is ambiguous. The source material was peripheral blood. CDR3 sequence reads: CASSYSSQSHEQYF. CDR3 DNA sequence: TGTGCCAGCAGTTACTCGTCCCAGTCTCACGAGCAGTACTTC.